This T cell receptor (beta chain) stems from a study of CD8 T cells in ankylosing spondylitis. Study-level results: Seemingly distinctive of ankylosing spondylitis blood was a TCR beta motif formed by eight highly homologous variants.

Turning to this clonotype: Its cognate antigen is unknown.

MiXCR, applied by TCRdb to the 5' RACE reads, yields one record per CDR3 protein. The sample has approximately 540,000 distinct CDR3 sequences; 12% are singletons. V shed 5 bases, J shed 8 bases, and the junction held 12 bases outside the gene matches. CDR3 size: 15 residues. Germline assignment: CDR1 LGHDT and CDR2 YNNKEL (reference sequence). The sample comprised blood, either unsorted or a sorted T cell fraction (not recorded which). This clonotype was obtained from a male donor with ankylosing spondylitis. This chain uses TRBV3-1 with TRBJ1-1; 9 bases agree with TRBD1. This CDR3 reads CASSARDREAQEAFF. The CDR3 nucleotides read TGTGCCAGCAGCGCTCGGGACAGGGAGGCGCAGGAAGCTTTCTTT.